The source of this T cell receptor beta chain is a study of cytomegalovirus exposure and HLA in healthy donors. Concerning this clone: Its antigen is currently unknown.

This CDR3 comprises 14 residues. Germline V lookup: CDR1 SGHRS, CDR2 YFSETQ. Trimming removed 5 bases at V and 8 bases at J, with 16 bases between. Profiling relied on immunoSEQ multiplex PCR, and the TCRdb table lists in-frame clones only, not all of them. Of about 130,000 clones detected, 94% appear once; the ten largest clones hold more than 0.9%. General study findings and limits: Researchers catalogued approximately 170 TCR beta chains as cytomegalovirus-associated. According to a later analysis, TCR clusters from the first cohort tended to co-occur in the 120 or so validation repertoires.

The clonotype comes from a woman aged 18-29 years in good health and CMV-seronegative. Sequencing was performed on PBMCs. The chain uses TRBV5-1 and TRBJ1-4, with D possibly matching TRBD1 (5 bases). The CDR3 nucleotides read TGCGCCAGCAGAGATGGGGCCTTCGGGGAAAAACTGTTTTTT. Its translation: CASRDGAFGEKLFF.